The clone carrying this T cell receptor (beta chain) turned up a few times. What it binds is unknown. The length of the CDR3 is 14 residues. The germline V and J ends were trimmed by 2 bases and 6 bases, with 14 bases remaining between them. CDR1 is MNHNY and CDR2 is SVGAGI in the germline V gene (reference sequence). It was RNA transcripts that yielded the amplified TCR beta CDR3 regions. HTBI primers were used for first-round RT-PCR of the TCR CDR3. Each CDR3 protein gets one entry after TCRdb re-called the multiplex PCR reads with MiXCR. The sample lists hundreds of thousands of distinct CDR3 sequences, 14% occurring once. This specimen belongs to a study of T cells in Graves' hyperthyroidism and ophthalmopathy. Notes on the study in general: Stable hyperthyroidism was told apart from ophthalmopathy by a model built on 13 V-J features.

The study enrolled patients aged 18 to 65 with newly diagnosed hyperthyroidism of under 2 months' duration. The TCR was taken from a woman younger than 30 with Graves' hyperthyroidism. The specimen sequenced was blood. The chain is built from TRBV6-6 and TRBJ2-7; D uncertain. The CDR3 bases are TGTGCCAGCAGTTACAGCGACCTGTCGGGCGAGCAGTACTTC. Protein product: CASSYSDLSGEQYF.